This T cell receptor (beta chain) was found in a study of response to subunit inactivated influenza vaccine. A note on this clonotype: Its antigen is currently unknown.

With V trimmed by 5 bases and J by 3 bases, 6 bases remained unmatched. The CDR3 sequence is 15 residues long. Study observations and caveats: The authors suggested that every seasonal influenza vaccination recruits few new T cells.

MiXCR, run by TCRdb on the RT-PCR reads, gives a single entry per CDR3 protein. The table lists about 800,000 distinct CDR3 sequences, about 20% of them singletons. The V gene is TRBV12-3 or TRBV12-4, the J gene TRBJ2-2; the match to TRBD1 covers 7 bases. The receptor's source is a middle-aged man who received an inactivated influenza vaccine. The sample was PBMCs from blood, taken about 5 days after vaccination. The CDR3 protein is CASSPDRVYTGELFF. The CDR3 nucleotides are TGTGCCAGCAGTCCAGACAGGGTGTACACCGGGGAGCTGTTTTTT.